The rows below give T cell receptor beta chains drawn from one sample of a study of T cells in Graves' hyperthyroidism and ophthalmopathy. Each CDR3 protein is one row after TCRdb ran MiXCR on the multiplex PCR reads. The repertoire holds about 640,000 distinct CDR3 sequences, with around 20% as singletons. Sequenced material: blood. Receptor source: a man under 40 with Graves' ophthalmopathy. Each CDR3 is given with its conserved first and last residue. The D gene is left open where the match is weak. The size entry is marked missing in some rows and otherwise reads once, few, many or a size class.

abundance: few; v_gene: TRBV10-3; len: 16; j_gene: TRBJ2-7; d_gene: TRBD2; CDR3aa: CAISEGLAGGTYEQYF; CDR3nt: TGTGCCATCAGTGAAGGACTAGCGGGGGGGACCTACGAGCAGTACTTC
abundance: .; v_gene: TRBV6-1; len: 15; j_gene: TRBJ1-5; d_gene: TRBD1; CDR3aa: CASRRGTGQNQPQHF; CDR3nt: TGTGCCAGCAGGAGGGGGACAGGGCAAAATCAGCCCCAGCATTTT
abundance: .; v_gene: TRBV2; len: 15; j_gene: TRBJ1-5; d_gene: .; CDR3aa: CASRQSGSPDQPQHF; CDR3nt: TGTGCCAGCCGACAGAGCGGTTCACCCGATCAGCCCCAGCATTTT
abundance: many; v_gene: TRBV28; len: 14; j_gene: TRBJ1-4; d_gene: .; CDR3aa: CASSPAHREEKLFF; CDR3nt: TGTGCCAGCAGTCCGGCCCATAGGGAAGAAAAACTGTTTTTT
abundance: few; v_gene: TRBV6-1; len: 13; j_gene: TRBJ2-4; d_gene: TRBD1; CDR3aa: CASSGQGKNIQYF; CDR3nt: TGTGCCAGCAGCGGACAGGGTAAAAACATTCAGTACTTC
abundance: .; v_gene: TRBV10-1; len: 17; j_gene: TRBJ2-3; d_gene: TRBD2; CDR3aa: CASSSGTSGSMLDTQYF; CDR3nt: TGCGCCAGCAGCTCCGGGACTAGCGGGAGTATGTTAGATACGCAGTATTTT
abundance: many; v_gene: TRBV5-1; len: 14; j_gene: TRBJ2-7; d_gene: .; CDR3aa: CASSLVGENYEQYF; CDR3nt: TGCGCCAGCAGCTTGGTGGGGGAGAACTACGAGCAGTACTTC
abundance: .; v_gene: TRBV19; len: 16; j_gene: TRBJ2-5; d_gene: TRBD2; CDR3aa: CASSRGLAVTRETQYF; CDR3nt: TGTGCCAGTAGTCGGGGACTAGCGGTTACAAGAGAGACCCAGTACTTC
abundance: few; v_gene: TRBV19; len: 16; j_gene: TRBJ1-1; d_gene: TRBD1; CDR3aa: CASSIALTGANTEAFF; CDR3nt: TGTGCCAGTAGTATAGCCCTAACAGGGGCTAACACTGAAGCTTTCTTT
abundance: .; v_gene: TRBV7-6; len: 13; j_gene: TRBJ1-2; d_gene: .; CDR3aa: CASRRDPSRGYTF; CDR3nt: TGTGCCAGCAGGAGGGACCCCTCTAGGGGCTACACCTTC
abundance: many; v_gene: TRBV7-9; len: 15; j_gene: TRBJ2-5; d_gene: TRBD2; CDR3aa: CASSLSLAGGETQYF; CDR3nt: TGTGCCAGCAGCTTGTCACTAGCGGGAGGAGAGACCCAGTACTTC
abundance: .; v_gene: TRBV27; len: 14; j_gene: TRBJ2-3; d_gene: TRBD2; CDR3aa: CASWGLAGVDTQYF; CDR3nt: TGTGCCAGCTGGGGACTAGCGGGAGTGGATACGCAGTATTTT
abundance: many; v_gene: TRBV30; len: 14; j_gene: TRBJ1-3; d_gene: .; CDR3aa: CAWIRRASGNTIYF; CDR3nt: TGTGCCTGGATCAGACGGGCTTCTGGAAACACCATATATTTT
abundance: .; v_gene: TRBV5-6; len: 16; j_gene: TRBJ2-1; d_gene: .; CDR3aa: CASSLYSRGFYNEQFF; CDR3nt: TGTGCCAGCAGCTTGTATTCAAGGGGTTTCTACAATGAGCAGTTCTTC
abundance: .; v_gene: TRBV5-4; len: 14; j_gene: TRBJ1-2; d_gene: TRBD1; CDR3aa: CASSWGQENYGYTF; CDR3nt: TGTGCCAGCAGCTGGGGACAGGAGAACTATGGCTACACCTTC